Following are 19 T cell receptor beta chains from one sample sequenced in a study of blood T cells in healthy people across ages. Sample-barcoded 5' priming and a J-beta primer mix drove a second PCR of 7 to 11 cycles. MiXCR was run by TCRdb on the 5' RACE reads, yielding one entry per CDR3 protein. The profile shows around 780,000 distinct CDR3 sequences, approximately 24% of them singletons. The same specimen was also included in a second study, on T cells of mothers and their children.

Specimen: blood. All receptors come from a boy between 10 and 17 years old in good health.

This rearrangement joins TRBV20-1 to TRBJ2-5, with TRBD2 matching 10 bases. The CDR3 extends over 16 amino acids. V shed 0 bases, J shed 4 bases, and the junction held 8 bases outside the gene matches. Germline CDR1 DFQATT, CDR2 SNEGSKA (reference sequence). DNA of the CDR3: TGCAGTGCTAGAGATGCATCAGCGGGGGGGTCAGAGACCCAGTACTTC. Translated, it gives CSARDASAGGSETQYF.

The chain recombines TRBV10-1 with TRBJ2-5, with 12 bases that match TRBD2. The J call is doubtful: the DNA matches TRBJ2-1 better. Germline CDR1 reads WNHNN; CDR2 reads SYGVQD (reference sequence). The CDR3 runs 15 residues. The chain's CDR3 is CASSVRPSGGDEQFF. CDR3 DNA: TGCGCCAGCAGTGTTAGGCCTAGCGGGGGGGACGAGCAGTTCTTC.

This clonotype was seen only once. The conserved final phenylalanine or tryptophan is absent from the CDR3, which likely points to a read error. This chain connects TRBV5-1 to TRBJ1-2, with D possibly matching TRBD1 (6 bases). There are 13 residues in the CDR3. Germline loops: CDR1 SGHRS, CDR2 YFSETQ. V was cut by 2 bases and J by 4 bases, with 9 bases left in between. The CDR3 DNA sequence: TGCGCCAGCAGCTTAACAGGGAGCTATGGCTACACCCTC. Residues: CASSLTGSYGYTL.

The rearrangement links TRBV4-1 to TRBJ2-2; D is possibly TRBD1 (6 bases). The CDR3 sequence is 17 residues long. Germline V gene data show CDR1 as MGHRA and CDR2 as YSYEKL. Deletions cut 0 bases from V and 5 bases from J, with 16 bases between. CDR3 in DNA: TGCGCCAGCAGCCAAGAGCCCGGGACATTGAATACCGGGGAGCTGTTTTTT. The encoded protein is CASSQEPGTLNTGELFF.

This clonotype was counted between two and nine times. This rearrangement joins TRBV3-1 to TRBJ2-7; 10 positions match TRBD2. Germline V gene lookup returns CDR1 LGHDT and CDR2 YNNKEL (reference sequence). The CDR3 sequence is 15 residues long. The junction had 7 bases not matched to a gene; V was cut back by 6 bases and J by 2 bases. The CDR3 DNA reads TGTGCCAGCAGGCCTAGCGGGGGCCCTACCTACGAGCAGTACTTC. Translated, it gives CASRPSGGPTYEQYF.

The gene calls are TRBV29-1 and TRBJ2-4; no clear D. V was trimmed by 0 bases and J by 0 bases, leaving 6 bases between them. Germline values: CDR1 SQVTM, CDR2 ANQGSEA. The length of the CDR3 is 14 residues. The CDR3 loop is CSVEETLAKNIQYF. In DNA, the CDR3 is TGCAGCGTTGAAGAGACATTAGCCAAAAACATTCAGTACTTC.

The chain employs TRBV29-1 and TRBJ1-2; D is uncertain. Trimming took off 7 bases at V and 0 bases at J, with 18 bases between the two ends. This CDR3 is 15 amino acids long. CDR1 SQVTM and CDR2 ANQGSEA come from the germline V gene. The CDR3 here is CSAARPGLANYGYTF. CDR3 DNA: TGCAGCGCCGCCCGACCTGGACTCGCTAACTATGGCTACACCTTC. Filled out from reference TRBV29-1 and TRBJ1-2, the complete variable domain reads SAVISQKPSRDICQRGTSLTIQCQVDSQVTMMFWYRQQPGQSLTLIATANQGSEATYESGFVIDKFPISRPNLTFSTLTVSNMSPEDSSIYLCSAARPGLANYGYTFGSGTRLTVV.

This clonotype came up a few times. The chain links TRBV7-3 to TRBJ1-2; 10 nucleotides agree with TRBD1. V shed 4 bases and J 7 bases; nucleotides not matched to a gene: 6. The CDR3 contains 14 residues. Germline V gene sequence: CDR1 SGHTA, CDR2 FQGTGA. The CDR3 bases are TGTGCCAGCAGCTATGGGACAGGGGTTGTTGGCTACACCTTC. This translates into CASSYGTGVVGYTF.

This clonotype was recorded a few times. The chain has TRBV28 and TRBJ2-1; 10 nucleotides match TRBD1. This CDR3 comprises 15 residues. Germline V gene sequence: CDR1 MDHEN, CDR2 SYDVKM. V was clipped by 4 bases and J by 8 bases; unmatched bases: 8. DNA of the CDR3: TGTGCCAGCAGTTCCGGGGGACAGGGGTTCGATGAGCAGTTCTTC. Protein: CASSSGGQGFDEQFF.

The chain couples TRBV2 to TRBJ2-3; 9 nucleotides line up with TRBD2. V gave up 6 bases and J gave up 4 bases; unmatched junction bases: 8. The germline V gene has CDR1 SNHLY and CDR2 FYNNEI. The CDR3 contains 15 residues. Here the CDR3 DNA reads TGTGCCAGCAGAGCTGGACTAGCGAGGGCAGATACGCAGTATTTT. Its protein is CASRAGLARADTQYF.

This clonotype was detected a few times. The rearrangement joins TRBV2 to TRBJ1-3; D gene uncertain. Germline V gene sequence: CDR1 SNHLY, CDR2 FYNNEI. CDR3 length: 12 residues. The V and J ends lost 6 bases and 4 bases respectively, with 7 bases between them. The CDR3 loop is CASRESGNTIYF. Written as DNA, the CDR3 is TGTGCCAGCAGAGAGTCGGGAAACACCATATATTTT.

This clonotype was observed a few times. The V call is TRBV29-1, the J call TRBJ1-2; 7 bases align to TRBD1. The ends lost 4 bases at V and 4 bases at J; junction bases unmatched: 15. This CDR3 region has 16 residues. CDR1 SQVTM and CDR2 ANQGSEA come from the germline V gene. CDR3 sequence (DNA): TGCAGCGTTGCTGAGGGGGCGGATACCCGTTTCTATGGCTACACCTTC. Amino acids: CSVAEGADTRFYGYTF.

This clonotype was recorded a few times. The chain couples TRBV11-2 to TRBJ1-1; tentative D call: TRBD1 (5 bases). The V and J ends lost 1 base and 1 base respectively, with 13 bases between them. Germline CDR1 reads SGHAT; CDR2 reads FQNNGV. The CDR3 covers 16 residues. CDR3 DNA sequence: TGTGCCAGCAGCTTAGGGCGTACAGGAAAGAACACTGAAGCTTTCTTT. This gives the protein CASSLGRTGKNTEAFF.

This chain connects TRBV6-6 to TRBJ2-5; D remains ambiguous. Germline V gives CDR1 MNHNY, CDR2 SVGAGI (reference sequence). This CDR3 is 12 amino acids long. Trimming removed 7 bases at V and 0 bases at J, with 6 bases between. The CDR3 loop is CASTLYQETQYF. CDR3 sequence (DNA): TGTGCCAGCACCTTGTACCAAGAGACCCAGTACTTC.

V gene TRBV7-3 combines with J gene TRBJ1-2; D might be TRBD1 (5 bases). The CDR3 has 14 residues. The germline V and J ends were trimmed by 2 bases and 4 bases, with 11 bases remaining between them. Germline assignment: CDR1 SGHTA and CDR2 FQGTGA. The CDR3 nucleotides are TGTGCCAGCAGCTTAGATGGGGGGTCCTATGGCTACACCTTC. It codes for CASSLDGGSYGYTF.

V usage is TRBV6-5 and J usage is TRBJ1-2; 8 positions agree with TRBD1. Per the germline V gene, CDR1 is MNHEY and CDR2 is SVGAGI. Trimming at V came to 4 bases and at J to 4 bases, leaving 5 bases not matched to a gene. The CDR3 loop spans 14 amino acids. The CDR3 coding sequence is TGTGCCAGCAGTTCTTACAGGGGGTCCTATGGCTACACCTTC. Its protein is CASSSYRGSYGYTF.

This clonotype came up a few times. This chain uses TRBV12-3 or TRBV12-4 with TRBJ1-1; 8 bases align to TRBD1. The CDR3 runs 14 residues. The ends lost 4 bases at V and 3 bases at J; junction bases unmatched: 4. The CDR3 protein is CASSSGTGYTEAFF. The CDR3 region has the DNA TGTGCCAGCAGTTCCGGGACAGGCTACACTGAAGCTTTCTTT.

This clonotype showed up just a few times. The chain couples TRBV12-3 or TRBV12-4 to TRBJ2-1; TRBD2 matches 7 bases. V was clipped by 2 bases and J by 4 bases; unmatched bases: 5. CDR3 length: 15 residues. CDR3 sequence: CASSLPGGYYNEQFF. The CDR3 DNA reads as TGTGCCAGCAGTTTACCGGGGGGTTATTACAATGAGCAGTTCTTC.

The V call is TRBV7-9, the J call TRBJ2-1, with D perhaps TRBD1 or TRBD2 (5 bases each). The CDR3 spans 17 residues. Germline CDR1 is SEHNR and CDR2 is FQNEAQ (reference sequence). Trimming left V 5 bases short and J 6 bases short, with 23 bases between. The CDR3: CASSDLYGTMTANEQFF. The CDR3 region has the DNA TGTGCCAGCAGCGATTTATACGGGACCATGACGGCCAATGAGCAGTTCTTC.